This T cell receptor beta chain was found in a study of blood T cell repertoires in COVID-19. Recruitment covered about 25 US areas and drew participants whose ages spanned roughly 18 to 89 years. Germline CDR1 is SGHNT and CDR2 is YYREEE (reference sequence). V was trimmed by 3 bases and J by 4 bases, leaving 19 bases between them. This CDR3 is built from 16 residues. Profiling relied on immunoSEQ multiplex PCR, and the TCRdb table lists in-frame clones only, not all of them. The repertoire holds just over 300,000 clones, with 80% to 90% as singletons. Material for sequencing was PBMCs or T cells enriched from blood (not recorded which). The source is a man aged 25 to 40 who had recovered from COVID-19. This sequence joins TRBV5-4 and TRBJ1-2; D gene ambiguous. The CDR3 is CASSSSGLDLGYGYTF. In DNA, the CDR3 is TGTGCCAGCAGCTCTAGTGGTCTCGACCTAGGCTATGGCTACACCTTC.